These 20 T cell receptor beta chains share one sample of origin, sequenced in a study of radiation and T cells in renal cell carcinoma. Time point in this sample: baseline pretreatment blood. Described treatment: 15 Gy SBRT to primary tumor, nephrectomy 4 weeks later. The protocol was immunoSEQ multiplex PCR, while the TCRdb copy is restricted to in-frame clones and leaves out a portion. The sample has about 150,000 clones; approximately 90% are singletons. Sequencing used blood, obtained from a patient whose treatment included radiotherapy and nephrectomy. These receptors were obtained from a woman between 65 and 79 years old with renal cell carcinoma.

V is TRBV6-5 and J is TRBJ2-3; 8 bases map to TRBD2. The CDR3 is 14 amino acids. CDR1 is MNHEY, CDR2 SVGAGI, per germline. J lost 5 bases, V lost 6 bases, and 7 bases had no gene match. This CDR3 reads CASRGAGGGDTQYF. The CDR3 DNA is TGTGCCAGCAGGGGCGCGGGGGGAGGAGATACGCAGTATTTT.

This clone has more than one count but fewer than ten. This chain joins TRBV13 and TRBJ1-1; D possibly corresponds to TRBD1 (5 bases). CDR1 is PRHDT, CDR2 FYEKMQ, per germline (reference sequence). The CDR3 extends over 15 amino acids. V was pared by 5 bases and J by 6 bases, with 19 bases between. Here the CDR3 reads CASSQSTVMISEAFF. CDR3 nucleotides: TGTGCCAGCAGCCAGTCGACAGTAATGATCTCTGAAGCTTTCTTT.

The chain combines TRBV10-3 with TRBJ1-5, with TRBD1 matching over 11 bases. V was clipped by 2 bases and J by 7 bases; unmatched bases: 1. The CDR3 has 14 residues. The germline CDR1 and CDR2 sequences are ENHRY and SYGVKD. This CDR3 reads CAISEGQGAQPQHF. The CDR3, as DNA: TGTGCCATCAGTGAGGGACAGGGGGCCCAGCCCCAGCATTTT.

For the CDR3, the DNA is TGTGCCAGCAGTTTAGAGGACTCCTCCTACGAGCAGTACTTC. It is translated as CASSLEDSSYEQYF. The genes are TRBV28 and TRBJ2-7; D is possibly TRBD2 (5 bases). Trimming took 2 bases from V and 0 from J, leaving 8 bases between them. The CDR3 contains 14 residues. Germline CDR1 and CDR2: MDHEN and SYDVKM.

The chain uses TRBV2 and TRBJ1-1; no definite D call. The CDR3 runs to 13 residues. V dropped 5 bases and J dropped 0 bases, with 7 bases sitting between them. The germline CDR1 and CDR2 sequences are SNHLY and FYNNEI. DNA for the CDR3: TGTGCCAGCAGTAGGAGACTGAACACTGAAGCTTTCTTT. Its translation is CASSRRLNTEAFF.

V gene TRBV6-5 combines with J gene TRBJ2-7; either TRBD1 or TRBD2 may supply D (5 bases each). CDR3 length: 13 residues. Germline assignment: CDR1 MNHEY and CDR2 SVGAGI. V gave up 0 bases and J gave up 5 bases, with 8 bases separating them. The CDR3 loop reads CASSYSWGHEQYF. CDR3 in DNA: TGTGCCAGCAGTTACTCTTGGGGACACGAGCAGTACTTC.

J is TRBJ2-7 and V is TRBV5-4, with D maybe TRBD2 (6 bases). The CDR3 extends over 15 amino acids. V lost 1 base to trimming and J lost 3 bases, with 14 bases between them. The germline V gene has CDR1 SGHNT and CDR2 YYREEE (reference sequence). The CDR3 DNA is TGTGCCAGCAGCTTGTCAGGAGGGCAGGGCTACGAGCAGTACTTC. Amino acids: CASSLSGGQGYEQYF.

The chain combines TRBV28 with TRBJ2-7, with TRBD1 matching 7 bases. V dropped 7 bases and J dropped 9; count of bases not matched to a gene: 12. Per the germline V gene, CDR1 is MDHEN and CDR2 is SYDVKM. The CDR3 contains 13 residues. The DNA of the CDR3 is TGTGCCAGCACCTCACTAGGACAGGTTGGGCAGTACTTC. It specifies CASTSLGQVGQYF.

Only a few counts were recorded for this clone. This sequence joins TRBV7-2 and TRBJ1-5, with D tentatively TRBD1 (6 bases). Germline-derived CDR1 and CDR2 are SGHTA and FQGNSA. V was shortened by 3 bases and J by 2 bases, with 11 bases between the two germline ends. This CDR3 is built from 15 residues. The CDR3 DNA reads as TGTGCCAGCAGCTTGTGGGGGGCAGGCAATCAGCCCCAGCATTTT. Translation gives CASSLWGAGNQPQHF. Drawing the rest from reference TRBV7-2 and TRBJ1-5, the complete variable domain is GAGVSQSPSNKVTEKGKDVELRCDPISGHTALYWYRQSLGQGLEFLIYFQGNSAPDKSGLPSDRFSAERTGGSVSTLTIQRTQQEDSAVYLCASSLWGAGNQPQHFGDGTRLSIL.

The rearrangement links TRBV30 to TRBJ2-6; D might be TRBD2 (6 bases). The CDR3 loop spans 16 amino acids. The germline V gene has CDR1 GTSNPN and CDR2 SVGIG (reference sequence). V was clipped by 5 bases and J by 0 bases, with 14 bases between them. CDR3 DNA sequence: TGTGCCTGGCATACTGCGGGGCCCTCTGGGGCCAACGTCCTGACTTTC. Residues: CAWHTAGPSGANVLTF.

This clone was seen a single time. The V gene is TRBV10-1, the J gene TRBJ2-5, with 9 bases matching TRBD1. Germline-derived CDR1 and CDR2 are WNHNN and SYGVQD (reference sequence). V trimming: 8 bases; J trimming: 1 base; junction bases outside the gene matches: 5. The CDR3 extends over 14 amino acids. CDR3 sequence (DNA): TGCGCCAGCGAGGGGGACAGGGCCCAAGAGACCCAGTACTTC. This translates into CASEGDRAQETQYF.

The V gene is TRBV2, the J gene TRBJ1-5; perhaps TRBD1 as D (6 bases). V was clipped by 6 bases and J by 1 base, with 13 bases between them. The germline CDR1 and CDR2 sequences are SNHLY and FYNNEI. This CDR3 contains 15 residues. The CDR3 sequence: CASSVQGWSNQPQHF. CDR3 nucleotides: TGTGCCAGCAGCGTACAGGGTTGGAGCAATCAGCCCCAGCATTTT.

The rearrangement uses TRBV7-2 and TRBJ2-5; D ambiguous. Trimming removed 8 bases at V and 4 bases at J, with 8 bases between. The germline CDR1 and CDR2 sequences are SGHTA and FQGNSA. This CDR3 is built from 11 residues. In DNA, the CDR3 is TGTGCCAGCGGATCATTAGAGACCCAGTACTTC. The encoded protein is CASGSLETQYF. The full variable domain, its missing parts supplied by reference TRBV7-2 and TRBJ2-5, is GAGVSQSPSNKVTEKGKDVELRCDPISGHTALYWYRQSLGQGLEFLIYFQGNSAPDKSGLPSDRFSAERTGGSVSTLTIQRTQQEDSAVYLCASGSLETQYFGPGTRLLVL.

V usage is TRBV7-2 and J usage is TRBJ2-5, with a tentative D call TRBD2 (6 bases). The CDR3 is made up of 16 amino acids. CDR1 and CDR2 (germline): SGHTA, FQGNSA. With 5 bases removed from V and 5 bases from J, the gap between germline ends came to 21 bases. DNA of the CDR3: TGTGCCAGCAGCGGCTTGGGCGCGGGGCGAGGGGAGACCCAGTACTTC. Residues: CASSGLGAGRGETQYF.

The genes are TRBV6-5 and TRBJ2-5; tentatively, D is TRBD1 or TRBD2 (6 bases each). Germline V gene data show CDR1 as MNHEY and CDR2 as SVGAGI. CDR3 size: 15 residues. The V end was cut by 5 bases, the J end by 5 bases, with 18 bases between. CDR3 nucleotides: TGTGCCAGCAGTCAATGGGAGGTAGGGGGGGAGACCCAGTACTTC. Translation: CASSQWEVGGETQYF.

J is TRBJ1-2 and V is TRBV14, with D unresolved. The V end lost 1 base, the J end lost 5 bases, and 8 bases lay between the germline ends. CDR3 length equals 13 residues. Germline CDR1 SGHDN, CDR2 FVKESK. The CDR3 coding sequence is TGTGCCAGCAGCCAAGTATTCCTATATGGCTACACCTTC. This translates into CASSQVFLYGYTF. The variable domain in full, completed from reference TRBV14 and TRBJ1-2, reads EAGVTQFPSHSVIEKGQTVTLRCDPISGHDNLYWYRRVMGKEIKFLLHFVKESKQDESGMPNNRFLAERTGGTYSTLKVQPAELEDSGVYFCASSQVFLYGYTFGSGTRLTVV.

V is TRBV5-8 and J is TRBJ2-4; TRBD2 might be the D (5 bases). CDR3 length: 13 amino acids. Deletions cut 4 bases from V and 9 bases from J, with 14 bases between. Germline loops: CDR1 SGHTS, CDR2 YDEGEE. The chain's CDR3 is CASSPGGPGIQYF. The CDR3, as DNA: TGTGCCAGCAGCCCCGGCGGGCCGGGCATTCAGTACTTC.

The CDR3 reads CASTFTAPGQGAITEAFF. CDR3 DNA sequence: TGTGCCAGCACCTTCACCGCCCCGGGACAGGGGGCGATCACTGAAGCTTTCTTT. The V call is TRBV7-2, the J call TRBJ1-1; 12 bases map to TRBD1. Germline loops: CDR1 SGHTA, CDR2 FQGNSA. V shed 7 bases, J shed 4 bases, and the junction held 16 bases outside the gene matches. The CDR3 extends over 18 amino acids.

This chain connects TRBV5-4 to TRBJ2-3; TRBD2 matches 9 bases. V dropped 3 bases and J dropped 4; count of bases not matched to a gene: 9. Germline values: CDR1 SGHNT, CDR2 YYREEE (reference sequence). The CDR3 sequence is 16 residues long. The CDR3 reads CASSSPLSGGADTQYF. The CDR3 DNA follows: TGTGCCAGCAGCTCGCCCCTTAGCGGGGGAGCAGATACGCAGTATTTT.

The gene calls are TRBV14 and TRBJ2-2, with TRBD1 matching over 7 bases. Germline CDR1 SGHDN, CDR2 FVKESK. The junction had 12 bases not matched to a gene; V was cut back by 4 bases and J by 7 bases. This CDR3 is built from 16 residues. The CDR3 region has the DNA TGTGCCAGCAGCCTCCATATCGACAGGGACGTCGGGGAGCTGTTTTTT. Protein sequence: CASSLHIDRDVGELFF.